This T cell receptor beta chain was sequenced in a study of graft-versus-host responses after intestinal transplantation. Background on the study: Transplant types were multivisceral, liver-intestinal, or isolated intestinal.

Remarks on this clone: The antigen remains undetermined.

General observations from the study: Investigators detected GvH clones in recipient marrow, with some emerging earlier in ileum or blood.

TCRdb's table, derived via immunoSEQ multiplex PCR, lists solely in-frame clones and lacks some. In the table there are roughly 98,000 clones, about 93% of which are singletons. The CDR3 loop spans 17 amino acids. The J segment lost 8 bases and the V segment lost 0 bases, leaving 10 bases of the junction unmatched. Germline V CDR1 and CDR2: LGHNA, YSLEER. The chain has TRBV4-3 and TRBJ2-1, with 10 bases identical to TRBD2. Sequenced here: unstimulated CD8+ T cells sorted from spleen or lymph node cells, sampled before transplant. The sequence came from a human donor who was the organ donor for an intestinal transplant. The CDR3 coding sequence is TGCGCCAGCAGCCAAGAAGAGCTAGCGGGAGAAACTGATGAGCAGTTCTTC. Its protein product is CASSQEELAGETDEQFF.